The 14 T cell receptor beta chains below all came from one sample that was sequenced in a study of T cells in tumors after PD-1 blockade. Libraries were prepared by immunoSEQ multiplex PCR; TCRdb keeps only in-frame clonotypes and omits some of them. The table lists tens of thousands of clones, around 72% of them singletons. Sample: PBMCs, taken after anti-PD-1 treatment. These receptors all come from a human donor with basal cell carcinoma.

CDR3 nucleotides: TGTGCCAGCAGCCCCGGACTTGGTGAAAAACTGTTTTTT. Translating it yields CASSPGLGEKLFF. This chain joins TRBV5-5 and TRBJ1-4; no definite D call. The CDR3 runs 13 residues. Per the germline V gene, CDR1 is SGHKS and CDR2 is YYEKEE (reference sequence). V dropped 4 bases and J dropped 7 bases, with 11 bases sitting between them.

The chain employs TRBV28 and TRBJ1-5, with D possibly TRBD1 on 6 matching bases. Germline loops: CDR1 MDHEN, CDR2 SYDVKM. Trimming removed 7 bases at V and 7 bases at J, with 14 bases between. This CDR3 contains 13 residues. In nucleotides, the CDR3 is TGTGCCAGCACAGGGGACGTAAGGCAGCCCCAGCATTTT. Its translation is CASTGDVRQPQHF.

The chain combines TRBV2 with TRBJ1-6; TRBD1 matches at 9 bases. J lost 7 bases, V lost 4 bases, and 5 bases had no gene match. CDR1 is SNHLY and CDR2 is FYNNEI in the germline V gene. CDR3 size: 15 residues. CDR3 in DNA: TGTGCCAGCAGTGGACAGGGGGAGCCCAATTCACCCCTCCACTTT. Amino acids: CASSGQGEPNSPLHF.

The chain has TRBV28 and TRBJ2-3; TRBD2 matches 10 bases. V lost 7 bases, J lost 4 bases, and 14 bases stayed unmatched. This CDR3 spans 17 amino acids. CDR1 and CDR2 (germline): MDHEN, SYDVKM. The CDR3 loop reads CASIPTLAGDRSDTQYF. The CDR3 DNA is TGTGCCAGCATCCCGACTCTAGCGGGGGACCGGTCAGATACGCAGTATTTT.

This clone came up a few times. The chain carries TRBV5-1 and TRBJ2-2; 12 bases are shared with TRBD2. After removal of 4 bases from V and 0 bases from J, the junction contained 1 base not matched to a gene. CDR1 is SGHRS, CDR2 YFSETQ, per germline. There are 16 residues in the CDR3. CDR3 sequence reads: CASSRTSGANTGELFF. For the CDR3, the DNA is TGCGCCAGCAGCCGGACTAGCGGGGCGAACACCGGGGAGCTGTTTTTT. Complete variable domain (other parts from reference TRBV5-1 and TRBJ2-2): KAGVTQTPRYLIKTRGQQVTLSCSPISGHRSVSWYQQTPGQGLQFLFEYFSETQRNKGNFPGRFSGRQFSNSRSEMNVSTLELGDSALYLCASSRTSGANTGELFFGEGSRLTVL.

This chain uses TRBV9 with TRBJ2-1; D gene ambiguous. Per the germline V gene, CDR1 is SGDLS and CDR2 is YYNGEE. There are 14 residues in the CDR3. Trimming shortened V by 3 bases and J by 7 bases, and 14 bases separated the two germline ends. The CDR3 loop is CASSATLGRNEQFF. The CDR3 DNA sequence: TGTGCCAGCAGCGCCACATTGGGTCGGAATGAGCAGTTCTTC.

The chain couples TRBV21-1 to TRBJ2-1; TRBD2 reflects the table's D call only, with no check against the DNA. TRBV21-1 is a pseudogene locus. The CDR3 is 16 residues long. DNA for the CDR3: TGTGCCAGCAGCAACTCGGGACTAGCGGACTACAATGAGCAGTTCTTC. Its protein product is CASSNSGLADYNEQFF.

This chain links TRBV19 with TRBJ2-2; TRBD1 aligns across 10 bases. There are 14 residues in the CDR3. The V gene end was trimmed by 6 bases and the J gene end by 5 bases; junction bases not matched to a gene: 3. Germline loops: CDR1 LNHDA, CDR2 SQIVND (reference sequence). The chain's CDR3 is CASRPGQGTGELFF. In DNA form, the CDR3 reads TGTGCCAGTAGGCCGGGACAGGGGACCGGGGAGCTGTTTTTT.

This clone was detected ten times or more. V and J are TRBV7-8 and TRBJ1-6, with 7 nucleotides matching TRBD1. CDR3 size: 16 residues. Germline CDR1 reads SGHVS; CDR2 reads FQNEAQ. V was clipped by 1 base and J by 7 bases; unmatched bases: 7. CDR3 in DNA: TGTGCCAGCAGCTTAGGTGGGACAGCTAGAAATTCACCCCTCCACTTT. Residues: CASSLGGTARNSPLHF.

The chain employs TRBV6-4 and TRBJ2-3, with 12 positions matching TRBD1. This CDR3 has 18 residues. Germline-derived CDR1 and CDR2 are MRHNA and SNTAGT. Losses at the gene ends were 5 bases for V and 0 bases for J; bases not matched to a gene: 9. The CDR3 protein is CASSIGTGGARSTDTQYF. CDR3 sequence (DNA): TGTGCCAGCAGTATCGGGACAGGGGGCGCGAGGAGCACAGATACGCAGTATTTT.

J is TRBJ2-4 and V is TRBV27; D might be TRBD1 (5 bases). In germline, CDR1 is MNHEY, CDR2 SMNVEV (reference sequence). The length of the CDR3 is 16 residues. The V and J ends lost 2 bases and 7 bases respectively, with 18 bases between them. The CDR3 bases are TGTGCCAGCAGTTTAAGGGGTTGGGGTGGTGGGAACATTCAGTACTTC. Amino acids: CASSLRGWGGGNIQYF.

The chain is built from TRBV9 and TRBJ2-7; D remains unclear. The CDR3 loop spans 15 amino acids. Germline V lookup: CDR1 SGDLS, CDR2 YYNGEE. Trimming left V 0 bases short and J 7 bases short, with 17 bases between. CDR3 sequence (DNA): TGTGCCAGCAGCGTAGGGACCGAGGAGTTTATAGAGCAGTACTTC. Its translation: CASSVGTEEFIEQYF. The full variable domain, with the rest looked up from reference TRBV9 and TRBJ2-7, is DSGVTQTPKHLITATGQRVTLRCSPRSGDLSVYWYQQSLDQGLQFLIQYYNGEERAKGNILERFSAQQFPDLHSELNLSSLELGDSALYFCASSVGTEEFIEQYFGPGTRLTVT.

V gene TRBV4-2 combines with J gene TRBJ2-3; 8 nucleotides line up with TRBD2. CDR3 size: 16 residues. The germline gives CDR1 LGHNA, CDR2 YNFKEQ. V was clipped by 4 bases and J by 3 bases; unmatched bases: 9. The CDR3 reads CASSPLTAGVTDTQYF. The CDR3 coding sequence is TGTGCCAGCAGCCCCCTTACAGCGGGAGTTACAGATACGCAGTATTTT.

The chain combines TRBV5-4 with TRBJ2-3, with TRBD2 identical over 8 bases. CDR3 length: 17 amino acids. Per the germline V gene, CDR1 is SGHNT and CDR2 is YYREEE (reference sequence). V was pared by 5 bases and J by 5 bases, with 16 bases of the junction left unmatched. The CDR3 nucleotides are TGTGCCAGCAGTCGAAGTCGGGGTAGCGGGGTGAGAGATACGCAGTATTTT. Encoded protein: CASSRSRGSGVRDTQYF.